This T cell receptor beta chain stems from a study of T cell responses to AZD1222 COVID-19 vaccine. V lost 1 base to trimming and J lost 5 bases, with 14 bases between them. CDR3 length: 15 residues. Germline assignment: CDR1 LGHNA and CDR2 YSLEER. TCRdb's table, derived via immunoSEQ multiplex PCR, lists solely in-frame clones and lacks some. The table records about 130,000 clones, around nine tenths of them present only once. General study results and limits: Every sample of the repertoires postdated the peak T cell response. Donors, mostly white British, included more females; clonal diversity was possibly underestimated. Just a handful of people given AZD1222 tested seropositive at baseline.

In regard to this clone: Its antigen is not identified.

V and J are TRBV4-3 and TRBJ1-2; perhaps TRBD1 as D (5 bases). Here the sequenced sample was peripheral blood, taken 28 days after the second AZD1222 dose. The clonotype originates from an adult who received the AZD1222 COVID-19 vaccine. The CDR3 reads CASSQGGAGIYGYTF. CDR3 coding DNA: TGCGCCAGCAGCCAAGGAGGGGCAGGAATTTATGGCTACACCTTC.